Listed below are T cell receptor beta chains from one sample, sequenced in a study of cytomegalovirus exposure and HLA in healthy donors. The assay was immunoSEQ multiplex PCR, and TCRdb's table has in-frame clones only and misses some. Among approximately 160,000 clones, about three quarters were seen once, and the ten largest hold approximately 2.9%. Sequencing used PBMCs. Receptor source: a woman aged 40 to 50 in good health and CMV-seropositive. The CDR3 runs from the conserved cysteine through the conserved F or W. D genes are given only for firm matches. Expanded clones get a size class; other rows say once, few or many, or leave the size out.

size: few; D: -; J: TRBJ2-7; V: TRBV4-1; DNA: TGCGCCAGCAGCCAGGCCGGGACACCCCGGGAGCAGTACTTC; CDR3: CASSQAGTPREQYF
size: once; D: TRBD1; J: TRBJ1-1; V: TRBV19; DNA: TGTGCCAGTAGTAGACAGGGGGCCACTGAAGCTTTCTTT; CDR3: CASSRQGATEAFF
size: -; D: -; J: TRBJ1-2; V: TRBV30; DNA: TGTGCCTGGGGGGGGAGGTCCGCTAACTATGGCTACACCTTC; CDR3: CAWGGRSANYGYTF
size: -; D: TRBD2; J: TRBJ2-5; V: TRBV7-7; DNA: TGTGCCAGCAGCGCTAGCGGGAGTCGGGAGACCCAGTACTTC; CDR3: CASSASGSRETQYF
size: -; D: -; J: TRBJ2-2; V: TRBV5-1; DNA: TGCGCCAGCAGCGGGGACTCGAACACCGGGGAGCTGTTTTTT; CDR3: CASSGDSNTGELFF
size: once; D: TRBD1; J: TRBJ2-5; V: TRBV7-2; DNA: TGTGCCAGCAGCTTAGCGGGGTCTGGGACAGAGCAAGAGACCCAGTACTTC; CDR3: CASSLAGSGTEQETQYF
size: -; D: -; J: TRBJ2-7; V: TRBV7-9; DNA: TGTGCCAGCAGCTTAGACGGGGGATCCTACGAGCAGTACTTC; CDR3: CASSLDGGSYEQYF
size: -; D: -; J: TRBJ1-5; V: TRBV7-6; DNA: TGTGCCAGCAGCTTAGAGTTCTGGGGCAGAGATAGCAATCAGCCCCAGCATTTT; CDR3: CASSLEFWGRDSNQPQHF
size: -; D: TRBD2; J: TRBJ2-1; V: TRBV18; DNA: TGTGCCAGCTCCTCAGGACTAGCGGGATCCTACAATGAGCAGTTCTTC; CDR3: CASSSGLAGSYNEQFF
size: -; D: -; J: TRBJ1-2; V: TRBV7-2; DNA: TGTGCCAACAGCTTAGTCGGGGTGCCTAACTATGGCTACACCTTC; CDR3: CANSLVGVPNYGYTF
size: -; D: -; J: TRBJ2-7; V: TRBV2; DNA: TGTGCCAGCAGTGAAGCCCGGGGGATGTCCTACGAGCAGTACTTC; CDR3: CASSEARGMSYEQYF
size: -; D: -; J: TRBJ2-3; V: TRBV27; DNA: TGTGCCAGCAGCTCACCGGGAGATACGCAGTATTTT; CDR3: CASSSPGDTQYF
size: -; D: -; J: TRBJ2-3; V: TRBV5-1; DNA: TGCGCCAGCAGCCTGACTAACGGTATCACAGATACGCAGTATTTT; CDR3: CASSLTNGITDTQYF
size: -; D: TRBD1; J: TRBJ1-3; V: TRBV9; DNA: TGTGCCAGCAGCGTTGACAGGGGCCCTGGAAACACCATATATTTT; CDR3: CASSVDRGPGNTIYF
size: -; D: TRBD2; J: TRBJ2-3; V: TRBV5-1; DNA: TGCGCCAGCAGCCCGGGGACTAGCGGGAGAGAAACAGATACGCAGTATTTT; CDR3: CASSPGTSGRETDTQYF
size: -; D: -; J: TRBJ2-7; V: TRBV5-6; DNA: TGTGCCAGCAGCTTCCGACAGAGAACCTACGAGCAGTACTTC; CDR3: CASSFRQRTYEQYF
size: -; D: TRBD2; J: TRBJ2-2; V: TRBV5-1; DNA: TGCGCCAGCAGCTACGGACTAGCGGCCTCCCTTGGCACCGGGGAGCTGTTTTTT; CDR3: CASSYGLAASLGTGELFF
size: -; D: -; J: TRBJ2-7; V: TRBV7-8; DNA: TGTGCCAGCAGCCACGAACGGAGCGAGCAGTACTTC; CDR3: CASSHERSEQYF
size: -; D: TRBD2; J: TRBJ2-7; V: TRBV28; DNA: TGTGCCAGCAGTTTAGCGGGGGGGAGGTACGAGCAGTACTTC; CDR3: CASSLAGGRYEQYF
size: -; D: TRBD1; J: TRBJ1-1; V: TRBV6-5; DNA: TGTGCCAGCAGCTCACGGGGACAGGGAAAATTCGGAGCTTTCTTT; CDR3: CASSSRGQGKFGAFF
size: few; D: -; J: TRBJ1-2; V: TRBV5-4; DNA: TGTGCCAGCAGCCTTTGGGGGGGCCGTGGCTACACCTTC; CDR3: CASSLWGGRGYTF
size: -; D: -; J: TRBJ1-3; V: TRBV7-2; DNA: TGTGCCAGCAGCTCGACACCTGGAAACACCATATATTTT; CDR3: CASSSTPGNTIYF
size: -; D: TRBD2; J: TRBJ2-2; V: TRBV18; DNA: TGTGCCAGCTCCCGGGACCAGCGGGAATCCGGGGAGCTGTTTTTT; CDR3: CASSRDQRESGELFF
size: -; D: TRBD1; J: TRBJ1-2; V: TRBV28; DNA: TGTGCCAGCAGTAGACAGGGCTCGTCGGACGATGGCTACACCTTC; CDR3: CASSRQGSSDDGYTF
size: few; D: -; J: TRBJ2-5; V: TRBV7-8; DNA: TGTGCCAGCAGCTTAGCGGAGGAGACCCAGTACTTC; CDR3: CASSLAEETQYF
size: -; D: -; J: TRBJ2-2; V: TRBV7-2; DNA: TGTGCCAGCAGCCGGACTGGGGGGGCGCAGGACACCGGGGAGCTGTTTTTT; CDR3: CASSRTGGAQDTGELFF
size: -; D: -; J: TRBJ1-2; V: TRBV2; DNA: TGTGCCAGCAGTGGCCTGGGACTTAGCCATCTTGGCTACACCTTC; CDR3: CASSGLGLSHLGYTF
size: -; D: -; J: TRBJ2-1; V: TRBV2; DNA: TGTGCCAGCAGTTACAGGGATGAGCAGTTCTTC; CDR3: CASSYRDEQFF
size: -; D: TRBD1; J: TRBJ1-4; V: TRBV29-1; DNA: TGCAGCGTTTGGGGGTACAGGGGGCTGGAAAAACTGTTTTTT; CDR3: CSVWGYRGLEKLFF